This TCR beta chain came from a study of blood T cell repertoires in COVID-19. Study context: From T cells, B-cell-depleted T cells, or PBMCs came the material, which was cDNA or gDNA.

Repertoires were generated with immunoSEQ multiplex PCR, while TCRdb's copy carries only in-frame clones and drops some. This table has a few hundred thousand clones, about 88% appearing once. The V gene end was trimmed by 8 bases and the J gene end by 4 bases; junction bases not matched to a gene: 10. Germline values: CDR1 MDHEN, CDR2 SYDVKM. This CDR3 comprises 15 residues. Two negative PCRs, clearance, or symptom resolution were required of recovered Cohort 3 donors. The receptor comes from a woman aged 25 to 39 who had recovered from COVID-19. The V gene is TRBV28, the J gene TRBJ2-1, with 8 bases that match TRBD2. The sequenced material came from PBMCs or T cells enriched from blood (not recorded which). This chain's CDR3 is CASGVAGRQYNEQFF. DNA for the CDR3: TGTGCCAGCGGAGTAGCGGGAAGACAATACAATGAGCAGTTCTTC. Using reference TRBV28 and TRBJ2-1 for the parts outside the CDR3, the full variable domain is DVKVTQSSRYLVKRTGEKVFLECVQDMDHENMFWYRQDPGLGLRLIYFSYDVKMKEKGDIPEGYSVSREKKERFSLILESASTNQTSMYLCASGVAGRQYNEQFFGPGTRLTVL.